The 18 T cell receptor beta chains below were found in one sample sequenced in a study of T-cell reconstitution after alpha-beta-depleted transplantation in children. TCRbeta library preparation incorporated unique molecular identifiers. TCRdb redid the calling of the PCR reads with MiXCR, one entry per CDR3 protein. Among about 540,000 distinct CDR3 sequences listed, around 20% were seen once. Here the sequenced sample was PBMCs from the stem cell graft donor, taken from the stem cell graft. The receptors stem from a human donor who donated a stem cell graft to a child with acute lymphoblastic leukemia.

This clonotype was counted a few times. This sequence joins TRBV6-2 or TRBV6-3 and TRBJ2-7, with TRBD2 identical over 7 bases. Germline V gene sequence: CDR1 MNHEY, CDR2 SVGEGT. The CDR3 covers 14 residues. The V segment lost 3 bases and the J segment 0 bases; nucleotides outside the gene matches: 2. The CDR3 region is CASSYSGYSYEQYF. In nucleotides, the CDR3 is TGTGCCAGCAGTTATAGCGGGTACTCCTACGAGCAGTACTTC.

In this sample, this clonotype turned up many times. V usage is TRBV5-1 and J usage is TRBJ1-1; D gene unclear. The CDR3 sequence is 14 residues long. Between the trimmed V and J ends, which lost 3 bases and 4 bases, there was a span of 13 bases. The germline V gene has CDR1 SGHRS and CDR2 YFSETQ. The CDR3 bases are TGCGCCAGCAGCTGGCTATCGTTCGGCACTGAAGCTTTCTTT. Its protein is CASSWLSFGTEAFF. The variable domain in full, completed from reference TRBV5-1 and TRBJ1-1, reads KAGVTQTPRYLIKTRGQQVTLSCSPISGHRSVSWYQQTPGQGLQFLFEYFSETQRNKGNFPGRFSGRQFSNSRSEMNVSTLELGDSALYLCASSWLSFGTEAFFGQGTRLTVV.

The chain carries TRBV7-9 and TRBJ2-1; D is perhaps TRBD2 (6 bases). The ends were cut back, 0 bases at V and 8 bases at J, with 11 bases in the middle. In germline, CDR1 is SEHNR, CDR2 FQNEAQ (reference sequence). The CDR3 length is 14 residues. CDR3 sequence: CASSLAPGDDEQFF. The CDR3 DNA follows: TGTGCCAGCAGCTTAGCCCCGGGGGACGATGAGCAGTTCTTC.

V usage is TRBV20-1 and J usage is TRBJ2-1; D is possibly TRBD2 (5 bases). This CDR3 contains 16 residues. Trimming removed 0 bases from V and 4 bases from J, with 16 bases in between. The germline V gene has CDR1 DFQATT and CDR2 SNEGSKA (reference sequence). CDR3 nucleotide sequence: TGCAGTGCTAGAGATCTGGGAGCGGACCCATACAATGAGCAGTTCTTC. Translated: CSARDLGADPYNEQFF.

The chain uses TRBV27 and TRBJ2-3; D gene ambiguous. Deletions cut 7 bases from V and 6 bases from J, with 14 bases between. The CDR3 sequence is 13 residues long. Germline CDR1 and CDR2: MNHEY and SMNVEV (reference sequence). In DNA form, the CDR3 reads TGTGCCAGCAAAGGCCTCTTAGGTGATACGCAGTATTTT. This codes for CASKGLLGDTQYF.

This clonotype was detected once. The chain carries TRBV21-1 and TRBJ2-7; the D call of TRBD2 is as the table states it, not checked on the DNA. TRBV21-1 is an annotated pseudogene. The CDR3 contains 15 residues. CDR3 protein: CASSKPVRPHYEQYF. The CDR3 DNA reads TGTGCCAGCAGCAAACCAGTCCGGCCGCACTACGAGCAGTACTTC.

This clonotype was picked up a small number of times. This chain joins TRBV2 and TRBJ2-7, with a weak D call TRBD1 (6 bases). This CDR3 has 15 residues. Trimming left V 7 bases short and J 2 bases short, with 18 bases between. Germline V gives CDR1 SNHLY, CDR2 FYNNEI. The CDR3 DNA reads TGTGCCAGCACGCTGCGAGGACAGCCAACCTACGAGCAGTACTTC. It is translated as CASTLRGQPTYEQYF.

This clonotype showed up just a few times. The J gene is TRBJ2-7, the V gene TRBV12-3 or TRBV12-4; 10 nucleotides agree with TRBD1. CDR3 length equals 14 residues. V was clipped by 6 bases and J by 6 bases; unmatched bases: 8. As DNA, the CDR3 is TGTGCCAGCAGCCCCAGGACAGGGGGTGGCGAGCAGTACTTC. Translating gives CASSPRTGGGEQYF.

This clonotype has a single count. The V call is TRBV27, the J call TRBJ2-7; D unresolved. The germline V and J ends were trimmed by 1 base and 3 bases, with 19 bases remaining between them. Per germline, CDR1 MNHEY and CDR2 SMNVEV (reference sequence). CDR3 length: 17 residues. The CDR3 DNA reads TGTGCCAGCAGTTTATATCCGCCTCAGGACGCATACTACGAGCAGTACTTC. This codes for CASSLYPPQDAYYEQYF.

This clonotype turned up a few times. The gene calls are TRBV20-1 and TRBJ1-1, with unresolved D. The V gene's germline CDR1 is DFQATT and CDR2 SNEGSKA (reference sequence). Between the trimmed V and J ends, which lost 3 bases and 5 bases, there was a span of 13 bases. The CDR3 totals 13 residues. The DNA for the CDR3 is TGCAGTGCTAGCCGGGGTTCAGAAACTGAAGCTTTCTTT. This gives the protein CSASRGSETEAFF.

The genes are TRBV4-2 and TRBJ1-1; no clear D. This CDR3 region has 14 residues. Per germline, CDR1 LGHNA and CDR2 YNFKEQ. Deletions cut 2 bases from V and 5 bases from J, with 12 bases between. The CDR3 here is CASSQMVKQTEAFF. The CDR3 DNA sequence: TGTGCCAGCAGCCAAATGGTGAAGCAGACTGAAGCTTTCTTT.

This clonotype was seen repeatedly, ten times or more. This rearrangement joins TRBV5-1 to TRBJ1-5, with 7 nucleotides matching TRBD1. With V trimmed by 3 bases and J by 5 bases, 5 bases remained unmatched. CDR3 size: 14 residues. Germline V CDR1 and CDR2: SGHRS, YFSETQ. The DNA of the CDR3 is TGCGCCAGCAGCTCGACAGGGAAAGATCAGCCCCAGCATTTT. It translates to CASSSTGKDQPQHF.

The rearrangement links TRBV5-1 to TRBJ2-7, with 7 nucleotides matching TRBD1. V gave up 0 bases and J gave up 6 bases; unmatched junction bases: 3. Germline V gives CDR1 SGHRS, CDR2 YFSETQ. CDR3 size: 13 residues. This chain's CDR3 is CASSLVTGPEQYF. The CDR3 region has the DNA TGCGCCAGCAGCTTGGTGACAGGGCCCGAGCAGTACTTC.

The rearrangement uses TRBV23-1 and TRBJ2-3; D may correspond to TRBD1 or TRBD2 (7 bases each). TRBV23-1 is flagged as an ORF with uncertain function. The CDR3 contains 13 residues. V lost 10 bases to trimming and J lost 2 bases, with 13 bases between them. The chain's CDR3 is CAKGAGVTDTQYF. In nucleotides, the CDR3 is TGCGCCAAGGGGGCGGGAGTCACAGATACGCAGTATTTT.

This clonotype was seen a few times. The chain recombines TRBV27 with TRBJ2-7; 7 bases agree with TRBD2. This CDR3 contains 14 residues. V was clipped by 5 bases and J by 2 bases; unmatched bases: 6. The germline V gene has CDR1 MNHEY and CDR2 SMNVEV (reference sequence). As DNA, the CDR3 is TGTGCCAGCAGTAACCCCGGACTAGCCTACGAGCAGTACTTC. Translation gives CASSNPGLAYEQYF.

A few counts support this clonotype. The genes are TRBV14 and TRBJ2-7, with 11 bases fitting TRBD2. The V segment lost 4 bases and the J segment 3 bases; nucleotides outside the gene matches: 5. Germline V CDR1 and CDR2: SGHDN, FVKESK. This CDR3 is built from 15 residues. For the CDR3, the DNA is TGTGCCAGCAGCCTAAGGACTAGCGGGTACTACGAGCAGTACTTC. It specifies CASSLRTSGYYEQYF.

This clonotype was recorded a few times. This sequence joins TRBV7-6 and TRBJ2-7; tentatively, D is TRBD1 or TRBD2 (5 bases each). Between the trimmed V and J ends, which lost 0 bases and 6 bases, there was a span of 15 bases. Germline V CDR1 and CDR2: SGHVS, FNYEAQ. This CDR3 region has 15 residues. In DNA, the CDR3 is TGTGCCAGCAGCTTAGCCGCAAGGGACCTCTCCGAGCAGTACTTC. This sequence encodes CASSLAARDLSEQYF.

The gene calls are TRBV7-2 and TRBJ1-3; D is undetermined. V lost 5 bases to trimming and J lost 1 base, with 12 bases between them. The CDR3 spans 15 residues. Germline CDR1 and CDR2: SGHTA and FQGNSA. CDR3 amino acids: CASSLPTWSGNTIYF. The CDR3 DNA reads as TGTGCCAGCAGCCTCCCGACATGGTCTGGAAACACCATATATTTT. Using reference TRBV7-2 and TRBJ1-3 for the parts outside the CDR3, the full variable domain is GAGVSQSPSNKVTEKGKDVELRCDPISGHTALYWYRQSLGQGLEFLIYFQGNSAPDKSGLPSDRFSAERTGGSVSTLTIQRTQQEDSAVYLCASSLPTWSGNTIYFGEGSWLTVV.